Below are 22 T cell receptor beta chains sequenced from a single sample in a study of blood T cell repertoires in COVID-19. Assay: immunoSEQ multiplex PCR; the TCRdb copy retains only in-frame clones and omits some. The sample yields approximately 290,000 clones, roughly 90% seen once. Sequenced sample: peripheral blood. The receptors were gathered from a man younger than 45 with acute or convalescent COVID-19.

This clone came up once. This chain uses TRBV4-1 with TRBJ2-5; perhaps TRBD2 as D (6 bases). This CDR3 region has 13 residues. The germline gives CDR1 MGHRA, CDR2 YSYEKL. V dropped 5 bases and J dropped 5 bases, with 12 bases sitting between them. The DNA for the CDR3 is TGCGCCAGCAGCACCAGAGGGAGGGAGACCCAGTACTTC. It specifies CASSTRGRETQYF.

V is TRBV11-1 and J is TRBJ2-5; weak D call: TRBD1 (6 bases). The CDR3 extends over 14 amino acids. V lost 4 bases to trimming and J lost 1 base, with 10 bases between them. Germline CDR1 reads SGHAT; CDR2 reads FQDESV (reference sequence). This chain's CDR3 is CASSSRQVQETQYF. CDR3 bases: TGTGCCAGCAGCTCCAGACAGGTCCAAGAGACCCAGTACTTC. The whole variable domain, filled in from reference TRBV11-1 and TRBJ2-5, reads EAEVAQSPRYKITEKSQAVAFWCDPISGHATLYWYRQILGQGPELLVQFQDESVVDDSQLPKDRFSAERLKGVDSTLKIQPAELGDSAMYLCASSSRQVQETQYFGPGTRLLVL.

The CDR3 loop is CASSLDGYGGGNTIYF. In DNA form, the CDR3 reads TGCGCCAGCAGCTTGGATGGGTATGGCGGGGGAAACACCATATATTTT. J is TRBJ1-3 and V is TRBV5-1; D remains unclear. Trimming shortened V by 0 bases and J by 4 bases, and 14 bases separated the two germline ends. Germline assignment: CDR1 SGHRS and CDR2 YFSETQ. This CDR3 has 16 amino acids.

The rearrangement links TRBV5-1 to TRBJ1-5; perhaps TRBD1 as D (5 bases). Trimming took 0 bases from V and 0 from J, leaving 7 bases between them. The germline gives CDR1 SGHRS, CDR2 YFSETQ. The CDR3 loop spans 15 amino acids. CDR3 loop: CASSLEGFSNQPQHF. The CDR3 DNA is TGCGCCAGCAGCTTGGAGGGGTTTAGCAATCAGCCCCAGCATTTT.

This clone was picked up one time. The chain couples TRBV30 to TRBJ1-1; D remains ambiguous. The CDR3 spans 13 residues. V was trimmed by 0 bases and J by 1 base, leaving 6 bases between them. Germline values: CDR1 GTSNPN, CDR2 SVGIG (reference sequence). CDR3 sequence reads: CAWSVTANTEAFF. The CDR3 DNA sequence: TGTGCCTGGAGTGTTACAGCGAACACTGAAGCTTTCTTT.

V and J are TRBV19 and TRBJ1-5; tentative D call: TRBD1 (6 bases). Germline V gives CDR1 LNHDA, CDR2 SQIVND (reference sequence). The CDR3 is made up of 14 amino acids. The ends were cut back, 7 bases at V and 4 bases at J, with 14 bases in the middle. CDR3 in DNA: TGTGCCAGTACGTTCCTTGGACAGAATCAGCCCCAGCATTTT. Translated: CASTFLGQNQPQHF.

The rearrangement uses TRBV11-3 and TRBJ2-3, with 15 bases identical to TRBD2. The CDR3 consists of 16 residues. CDR1 SGHNT and CDR2 YENEEA come from the germline V gene. After removal of 5 bases from V and 7 bases from J, the junction contained 7 bases not matched to a gene. The CDR3 DNA is TGTGCCAGCAGCCTACGGACTAGCGGGGGGGTGTATACGCAGTATTTT. It yields the protein CASSLRTSGGVYTQYF.

The rearrangement joins TRBV10-3 to TRBJ2-1; 7 bases are a match to TRBD2. V trimming: 8 bases; J trimming: 7 bases; junction bases outside the gene matches: 2. Germline V lookup: CDR1 ENHRY, CDR2 SYGVKD. The CDR3 totals 11 residues. For the CDR3, the DNA is TGTGCCATCTCTAGCGGAAATGAGCAGTTCTTC. Translating gives CAISSGNEQFF.

Worth noting for this clone: Other DNA sequences of this sample code for an identical CDR3. V gene TRBV20-1 combines with J gene TRBJ2-1, with D uncertain. The CDR3 sequence is 10 residues long. Per the germline V gene, CDR1 is DFQATT and CDR2 is SNEGSKA (reference sequence). V lost 5 bases and J lost 10, with 9 bases in between. The CDR3 here is CSALASEQFF. CDR3 nucleotides: TGCAGTGCTCTCGCGAGCGAGCAGTTCTTC.

The chain couples TRBV6-1 to TRBJ2-5; D is unclear. V lost 1 base and J 9 bases, leaving 9 bases between the germline ends. From germline, CDR1 is MNHNS and CDR2 SASEGT. CDR3 length: 12 residues. The CDR3 coding sequence is TGTGCCAGCAGTGAAGTATATGTGTCCCAGTACTTC. Translation gives CASSEVYVSQYF.

J is TRBJ2-7 and V is TRBV6-5; 8 bases are a match to TRBD2. The CDR3 is 15 amino acids. The germline gives CDR1 MNHEY, CDR2 SVGAGI. The V gene end was trimmed by 8 bases and the J gene end by 2 bases; junction bases not matched to a gene: 11. The CDR3 loop reads CASQIVSGTAYEQYF. DNA of the CDR3: TGTGCCAGCCAGATAGTTAGCGGGACGGCCTACGAGCAGTACTTC.

In its sample, this clone was seen once. This chain links TRBV15 with TRBJ2-6, with TRBD1 matching over 7 bases. This CDR3 contains 18 residues. Germline lookup yields CDR1 LNHNV and CDR2 YYDKDF (reference sequence). Losses at the gene ends were 0 bases for V and 1 base for J; bases not matched to a gene: 6. This CDR3 is CATSREMGQSSGANVLTF. For the CDR3, the DNA is TGTGCCACCAGCAGAGAGATGGGACAGTCTTCTGGGGCCAACGTCCTGACTTTC.

The J gene is TRBJ1-6, the V gene TRBV2, with TRBD1 matching over 10 bases. V trimming: 6 bases; J trimming: 6 bases; junction bases outside the gene matches: 8. In germline, CDR1 is SNHLY, CDR2 FYNNEI. The CDR3 spans 16 residues. The CDR3 reads CASRDQTGGGNSPLHF. Here the CDR3 DNA reads TGTGCCAGCAGGGACCAGACAGGGGGCGGTAATTCACCCCTCCACTTT.

The CDR3 DNA follows: TGTGCCAGCAGCCCGGGAGACCGGCAGTACTTC. The encoded protein is CASSPGDRQYF. This rearrangement joins TRBV3-1 (or the pseudogene TRBV3-2) to TRBJ2-7, with D possibly matching TRBD2 (6 bases). CDR1 is LGHDT, CDR2 YNNKEL, per germline (reference sequence). The CDR3 sequence is 11 residues long. Trimming left V 4 bases short and J 9 bases short, with 10 bases between.

The chain has TRBV5-4 and TRBJ1-2, with a weak D call TRBD1 (6 bases). The CDR3 has 14 amino acids. V was shortened by 4 bases and J by 5 bases, with 15 bases between the two germline ends. Germline lookup yields CDR1 SGHNT and CDR2 YYREEE (reference sequence). The CDR3 protein is CASSQGQKEYGYTF. The CDR3 coding sequence is TGTGCCAGCAGCCAGGGGCAGAAGGAATATGGCTACACCTTC.

The V call is TRBV10-2, the J call TRBJ2-3; 15 bases line up with TRBD2. V was pared by 6 bases and J by 7 bases, with 5 bases of the junction left unmatched. This CDR3 comprises 15 residues. Germline-derived CDR1 and CDR2 are WSHSY and SAAADI. DNA for the CDR3: TGCGCCAGCAGAGGGACTAGCGGGGGGTTATATACGCAGTATTTT. The encoded protein is CASRGTSGGLYTQYF.

This clone was detected only a few times. The chain combines TRBV27 with TRBJ1-2; 7 nucleotides agree with TRBD1. The CDR3 runs 13 residues. Germline CDR1 MNHEY, CDR2 SMNVEV (reference sequence). J gave up 3 bases and V 6 bases, and 4 bases lay outside the gene matches. This CDR3 reads CASRETGYYGYTF. The CDR3 nucleotides read TGTGCCAGCAGGGAGACAGGGTACTATGGCTACACCTTC.

The V call is TRBV19, the J call TRBJ2-1; 13 positions agree with TRBD2. This CDR3 is 18 amino acids long. The V gene's germline CDR1 is LNHDA and CDR2 SQIVND (reference sequence). V trimming: 6 bases; J trimming: 4 bases; junction bases outside the gene matches: 12. CDR3 sequence reads: CASRPTSGGIKGYNEQFF. The CDR3 nucleotides read TGTGCCAGTAGGCCGACTAGCGGGGGGATAAAGGGTTACAATGAGCAGTTCTTC.

The chain is built from TRBV28 and TRBJ1-5; tentatively, D is TRBD1 (6 bases). CDR1 is MDHEN, CDR2 SYDVKM, per germline. The CDR3 loop spans 15 amino acids. V shed 7 bases and J shed 4 bases, with 17 bases lying between them. The CDR3 nucleotides are TGTGCCAGCACTGAAGACAGGCAACTAAATCAGCCCCAGCATTTT. It is translated as CASTEDRQLNQPQHF.

The chain combines TRBV7-9 with TRBJ1-3; weak D call: TRBD1 (5 bases). Trimming took 6 bases from V and 0 from J, leaving 15 bases between them. The CDR3 length is 16 residues. The germline gives CDR1 SEHNR, CDR2 FQNEAQ (reference sequence). The CDR3 spells CASRQDPYFSGNTIYF. CDR3 DNA sequence: TGTGCCAGCAGACAGGACCCCTACTTCTCTGGAAACACCATATATTTT.

This rearrangement joins TRBV7-9 to TRBJ2-3; the D gene is possibly TRBD1 (5 bases). V lost 0 bases, J lost 3 bases, and 16 bases lay in between. This CDR3 has 17 amino acids. Per germline, CDR1 SEHNR and CDR2 FQNEAQ (reference sequence). Here the CDR3 reads CASSLAGQGLVTDTQYF. CDR3 in DNA: TGTGCCAGCAGCTTAGCGGGTCAGGGTCTAGTGACAGATACGCAGTATTTT. The full variable domain, with the rest looked up from reference TRBV7-9 and TRBJ2-3, is DTGVSQNPRHKITKRGQNVTFRCDPISEHNRLYWYRQTLGQGPEFLTYFQNEAQLEKSRLLSDRFSAERPKGSFSTLEIQRTEQGDSAMYLCASSLAGQGLVTDTQYFGPGTRLTVL.

The rearrangement joins TRBV3-1 (or the pseudogene TRBV3-2) to TRBJ1-3, with 8 bases matching TRBD1. CDR3 length: 16 residues. Germline V CDR1 and CDR2: LGHDT, YNNKEL (reference sequence). J lost 3 bases, V lost 4 bases, and 8 bases had no gene match. DNA for the CDR3: TGTGCCAGCAGCCCCTACCTCGACAGGGGTGGAAACACCATATATTTT. Its translation is CASSPYLDRGGNTIYF.